This is a list of T cell receptor beta chains from one sample in a study of cytomegalovirus exposure and HLA in healthy donors. Repertoires were generated with immunoSEQ multiplex PCR, while TCRdb's copy carries only in-frame clones and drops some. Of 150,000 to 200,000 clones listed, approximately 81% are singletons. The source material was PBMCs. The receptor source for this set is a man aged 18-30 years in good health and CMV-seronegative. Each CDR3 is given with its conserved first and last residue. D genes are given only for firm matches. Part of the rows lack a size; the others show once, few, many or a class for expanded clones.

TRBV5-1	TRBJ2-2	NA	TRBD1	TGCGCCAGCAATCCGGACAGGGGGCTGTCCGGGGAGCTGTTTTTT	CASNPDRGLSGELFF
TRBV2	TRBJ2-2	NA	NA	TGTGCCAGCAGTTACAGCGGGGAGCTGTTTTTT	CASSYSGELFF
TRBV5-1	TRBJ2-7	NA	TRBD1	TGCGCCAGCAGCTTCGAACAGGGGCAGTACGAGCAGTACTTC	CASSFEQGQYEQYF
TRBV5-1	TRBJ2-2	once	NA	TGCGCCATCCGCACCTCTAGCACCGGGGAGCTGTTTTTT	CAIRTSSTGELFF
TRBV2	TRBJ1-2	NA	NA	TGTGCCAGCAAGGGGTCGGTCTATGGCTACACCTTC	CASKGSVYGYTF
TRBV27	TRBJ1-2	NA	NA	TGTGCCAGCAGTCTTGCCCAACGGGTTCTAATGGATGGCTACACCTTC	CASSLAQRVLMDGYTF
TRBV28	TRBJ1-1	NA	NA	TGTGCCAGCAGTTTACCTACCAACACTGAAGCTTTCTTT	CASSLPTNTEAFF
TRBV19	TRBJ2-2	NA	TRBD2	TGTGCCAGTAGTATAGTAGGGGCGGGGGATACCGGGGAGCTGTTTTTT	CASSIVGAGDTGELFF
TRBV7-9	TRBJ1-1	NA	NA	TGTGCCAGCAGCTCATCTAATAGCGCTGAAGCTTTCTTT	CASSSSNSAEAFF
TRBV6-5	TRBJ1-5	NA	NA	TGTGCCAGCAGTCCCGTACGGGGGGGTCAGCCCCAGCATTTT	CASSPVRGGQPQHF
TRBV4-1	TRBJ2-3	once	TRBD1	TGCGCCAGCAGCCCAAGGGTTTTCCGGGACAGGGACACAGATACGCAGTATTTT	CASSPRVFRDRDTDTQYF
TRBV6-6	TRBJ1-1	NA	NA	TGTGCCAGCAGTGCCAACAGGGTGGTAGACACTGAAGCTTTCTTT	CASSANRVVDTEAFF
TRBV7-9	TRBJ1-1	NA	TRBD1	TGTGCCAGCAGCCCCGCCCCCGGACAGGGAGCTTTCTTT	CASSPAPGQGAFF
TRBV4-1	TRBJ1-1	NA	TRBD1	TGCGCCAGCAGCGTACAGGGGATGGGCACTGAAGCTTTCTTT	CASSVQGMGTEAFF
TRBV7-9	TRBJ2-1	NA	NA	TGTGCCAGCAGCTCCCGGAACGAGGGGGGGAATGAGCAGTTCTTC	CASSSRNEGGNEQFF
TRBV28	TRBJ1-4	NA	NA	TGTGCCAGCAGTTTGGGGGGAAATGAAAAACTGTTTTTT	CASSLGGNEKLFF
TRBV9	TRBJ2-6	NA	NA	TGTGCCAGCAGCGCCCTTATAGAAGGGGCCAACGTCCTGACTTTC	CASSALIEGANVLTF
TRBV9	TRBJ2-1	NA	TRBD2	TGTGCCAGCAGCGTAGCCGGGGGGGACTATTCTGAGCAGTTCTTC	CASSVAGGDYSEQFF
TRBV5-1	TRBJ2-5	NA	NA	TGCGCCAGCACCAAACAGGGGACGGGAGAAGAGACCCAGTACTTC	CASTKQGTGEETQYF
TRBV7-6	TRBJ1-1	NA	NA	TGTGCCAGCAGCCGCTTTGACAGGCGCCGAACGAACACTGAAGCTTTCTTT	CASSRFDRRRTNTEAFF
TRBV7-2	TRBJ2-6	NA	NA	TGTGCCAGCAGCTTATTAGGGGCGGTATCTGGGGCCAACGTCCTGACTTTC	CASSLLGAVSGANVLTF
TRBV27	TRBJ1-2	NA	NA	TGTGCCAGCAGTTCCACCCGGGGTCAATATGGCTACACCTTC	CASSSTRGQYGYTF
TRBV7-3	TRBJ2-3	NA	NA	TGTGCCAGCAGCATTAGGGGTGGTGTAGGCACAGATACGCAGTATTTT	CASSIRGGVGTDTQYF
TRBV5-1	TRBJ2-7	once	TRBD2	TGCGCCAGCAGCTCGGGACTAGCGCACGAGCAGTACTTC	CASSSGLAHEQYF
TRBV18	TRBJ1-2	NA	TRBD1	TGTGCCAGCTCACCTCGGACAGGCCGATATGGCTACACCTTC	CASSPRTGRYGYTF
TRBV19	TRBJ2-1	NA	TRBD1	TGTGCCAGTAGCAGATTGGAGGGACAGGGGGCACGGTATGAGCAGTTCTTC	CASSRLEGQGARYEQFF
TRBV6-5	TRBJ1-3	NA	TRBD1	TGTGCCAGCAGTCGGGACAGCCAGGACACCATATATTTT	CASSRDSQDTIYF
TRBV5-4	TRBJ2-5	NA	TRBD1	TGTGCCAGCAGCCTGCCGGGACAGGGCCAAGAGACCCAGTACTTC	CASSLPGQGQETQYF
TRBV6-5	TRBJ2-7	NA	TRBD1	TGTGCCAGCAGTTACTCCCCAGGGGGTTCCTACGAGCAGTACTTC	CASSYSPGGSYEQYF
TRBV20-1	TRBJ2-2	NA	NA	TGCAGTGCGTACAGCAGCGGGGAGCTGTTTTTT	CSAYSSGELFF
TRBV10-2	TRBJ2-7	NA	NA	TGCGCCAGCAGTGAGTCGACTCGGCGCCTCTCCTACGAGCAGTACTTC	CASSESTRRLSYEQYF
TRBV28	TRBJ2-7	NA	NA	TGTGCCAGCATCCCAAAAGAGACATACCCTCCCTACGAGCAGTACTTC	CASIPKETYPPYEQYF
TRBV10-3	TRBJ2-7	NA	TRBD1	TGTGCCACGTTGGGGGGACAGGACCTAAACGAGCAGTACTTC	CATLGGQDLNEQYF